The rows below give T cell receptor beta chains drawn from one sample of a study of shared clonotypes between healthy human individuals. Method: immunoSEQ multiplex PCR; TCRdb's copy keeps in-frame clones and lacks some. The sample has fewer than 1 million clones, approximately 97% seen once. The material sequenced was naive CD8+ T cells sorted from blood. Every receptor here comes from a man aged 30-40 years in good health. Both conserved end residues are part of each CDR3. The order of the fields is J gene, D gene, clone size, V gene, CDR3 protein, CDR3 DNA. The D gene is left open where the match is weak. Expanded clones get a size class; other rows say once, few or many, or leave the size out.

>TRBJ2-7|TRBD2|.|TRBV6-1
CASSAYSGTYEQYF
TGTGCCAGCAGTGCATATAGCGGGACCTACGAGCAGTACTTC
>TRBJ2-2|.|.|TRBV9
CASSVYGRVAGELFF
TGTGCCAGCAGCGTTTACGGGAGAGTAGCCGGGGAGCTGTTTTTT
>TRBJ2-3|.|.|TRBV6-6
CASSYVGTPSTDTQYF
TGTGCCAGCAGTTACGTCGGGACGCCTAGCACAGATACGCAGTATTTT
>TRBJ2-5|TRBD2|.|TRBV5-6
CASSLAWVASGRSDETQYF
TGTGCCAGCAGCTTGGCGTGGGTCGCTAGCGGGAGAAGTGATGAGACCCAGTACTTC
>TRBJ2-7|TRBD1|once|TRBV7-6
CASSYGTETYEQYF
TGTGCCAGCAGCTACGGGACAGAGACCTACGAGCAGTACTTC
>TRBJ2-2|TRBD1|.|TRBV15
CATSNVQGLKGSGELFF
TGTGCCACCAGCAACGTACAGGGGTTAAAGGGTTCCGGGGAGCTGTTTTTT
>TRBJ2-4|.|.|TRBV5-6
CASSLNTGPGIQYF
TGTGCCAGCAGCCTCAATACAGGGCCCGGCATTCAGTACTTC
>TRBJ2-7|TRBD1|.|TRBV5-6
CASSLVGTGGEQYF
TGTGCCAGCAGCTTGGTCGGGACAGGGGGCGAGCAGTACTTC
>TRBJ1-1|.|.|TRBV13
CASSLLNTEAFF
TGTGCCAGCAGCTTATTAAACACTGAAGCTTTCTTT
>TRBJ2-7|TRBD1|.|TRBV7-9
CASSGKGDRISYEQYF
TGTGCCAGCAGCGGTAAGGGGGACAGAATATCCTACGAGCAGTACTTC
>TRBJ2-1|.|once|TRBV6-6
CASTINGYNEQFF
TGTGCCAGCACCATTAACGGGTATAATGAGCAGTTCTTC
>TRBJ2-2|TRBD1|.|TRBV9
CASSGPPGQGRYTGELFF
TGTGCCAGCAGCGGCCCCCCCGGACAGGGGAGGTATACCGGGGAGCTGTTTTTT
>TRBJ2-7|.|.|TRBV4-1
CASSQDSSGAYEQYF
TGCGCCAGCAGCCAAGATTCTTCCGGTGCCTACGAGCAGTACTTC
>TRBJ1-5|.|.|TRBV4-1
CASSQGSYQPQHF
TGCGCCAGCAGCCAGGGATCTTATCAGCCCCAGCATTTT
>TRBJ2-2|.|.|TRBV29-1
CSVGDTGSNTGELFF
TGCAGCGTTGGGGACACCGGGTCCAACACCGGGGAGCTGTTTTTT
>TRBJ2-7|.|.|TRBV4-1
CASSGNYEQYF
TGCGCCAGCTCAGGGAACTACGAGCAGTACTTC
>TRBJ2-5|.|.|TRBV11-2
CASSPTGGIETQYF
TGTGCCAGCAGCCCGACGGGGGGCATCGAGACCCAGTACTTC